The text below deals with one T cell receptor (beta chain). At one end the junction does not follow the germline gene, possibly because of a read error. This entry is derived from a study of blood T cell repertoires in COVID-19. Here immunoSEQ multiplex PCR was the method, and the copy in TCRdb shows in-frame clones only, minus some. The sample carries some 50,000 clones, around 84% recorded once. This CDR3 has 9 residues. Germline V gene sequence: CDR1 LNHDA, CDR2 SQIVND (reference sequence). V gene TRBV19 combines with J gene TRBJ2-1, with D possibly being TRBD1 (5 bases). The origin of this receptor is a man aged 50 or older with active COVID-19. Specimen: peripheral blood. For the CDR3, the DNA is TGCGAACTGGGGCCTGAGCAGTTCTTC. The encoded protein is CELGPEQFF.